A selection of T cell receptor beta chains follows, all from one sample in a study of T cells after yellow fever vaccination. TCRdb itself ran the 5' RACE reads through MiXCR, one entry per CDR3 protein. Of about 140,000 distinct CDR3 sequences in the sample, 6.5% to 8.5% are singletons; the top ten hold roughly 0.73%. Sample: CD4+ T cells sorted from PBMCs, taken 5 days after the yellow fever booster vaccination. These TCRs come from a man aged 25-40 years who received the YFV17D yellow fever vaccine. Each CDR3 is given with its conserved first and last residue. D genes are given only for firm matches. A clone size is listed for some rows: how often the clone was seen (once, few, many), or a class if it is expanded.

j_call | d_call | clone_size | v_call | cdr3_nt | cdr3_aa
TRBJ2-7 | - | - | TRBV5-1 | TGCGCCAGCAGCTTGAATCTGCCTAGCGCCGACTACGAGCAGTACTTC | CASSLNLPSADYEQYF
TRBJ2-2 | - | many | TRBV5-4 | TGTGCCAGCAGCTTGCTGGGGGCGAGTGTCGGGGAGCTGTTTTTT | CASSLLGASVGELFF
TRBJ1-3 | - | few | TRBV20-1 | TGCAGTGCTAGACCCTCCGATGGAAACACCATATATTTT | CSARPSDGNTIYF
TRBJ2-5 | - | many | TRBV4-3 | TGCGCCAGCAGCCAAAGTGAGGGAGAGACCCAGTACTTC | CASSQSEGETQYF
TRBJ2-5 | TRBD2 | many | TRBV20-1 | TGCAGTGCTAGAGGAACTAGCGGCCAAGAGACCCAGTACTTC | CSARGTSGQETQYF
TRBJ2-1 | TRBD2 | many | TRBV27 | TGTGCCAGCAGTTTATCGTCGGGACTAGCGAACTACAATGAGCAGTTCTTC | CASSLSSGLANYNEQFF
TRBJ2-5 | - | many | TRBV18 | TGTGCCAGCTCACCACTCAAAGAGACCCAGTACTTC | CASSPLKETQYF
TRBJ2-1 | - | many | TRBV20-1 | TGCAGTGCGACCTTTATGGGGGGCCATTACAATGAGCAGTTCTTC | CSATFMGGHYNEQFF
TRBJ2-6 | - | - | TRBV12-3/TRBV12-4 | TGTGTCAGCAGTTTACGGGCGACACCATCTGGGGCCAACGTCCTGACTTTC | CVSSLRATPSGANVLTF
TRBJ2-5 | - | many | TRBV28 | TGTGCCAGCAGGAAAGTCCCTCAAGAGACCCAGTACTTC | CASRKVPQETQYF
TRBJ2-4 | TRBD2 | - | TRBV2 | TGTGCCAGCAGTGAGGATTCAGGCCTCCGACTAGCTGTTCAGTACTTC | CASSEDSGLRLAVQYF
TRBJ2-5 | - | many | TRBV11-2 | TGTGCCAGCAGCCCGAGTGTCTCCCAAGAGACCCAGTACTTC | CASSPSVSQETQYF
TRBJ2-2 | - | many | TRBV5-1 | TGCGCCAGCAGTATAAACGGACGGACGAACACCGGGGAGCTGTTTTTT | CASSINGRTNTGELFF
TRBJ2-1 | TRBD1 | many | TRBV7-9 | TGTGCCAGCAGCTTAAAGGGACAGGGGGCATTCAATGAGCAGTTCTTC | CASSLKGQGAFNEQFF
TRBJ2-1 | - | many | TRBV12-3/TRBV12-4 | TGTGCCAGCAGTTCCGCCGTAGTTAGCTCCTACAATGAGCAGTTCTTC | CASSSAVVSSYNEQFF
TRBJ2-5 | - | - | TRBV5-4 | TGTGCCAGCAGCCTGGAAGCGACCGGGGAGACCCAGTACTTC | CASSLEATGETQYF
TRBJ1-2 | TRBD1 | - | TRBV19 | TGTGCCACCCGCGCCCGGGACAGGGGCAACTATGGCTACACCTTC | CATRARDRGNYGYTF
TRBJ2-7 | TRBD2 | many | TRBV25-1 | TGTGCCAGCAGTGAAACCAGCGGGAGTGTCTACGAGCAGTACTTC | CASSETSGSVYEQYF
TRBJ2-4 | - | many | TRBV28 | TGTGCCAGCAGGCCGGGCCACCCCAAAAACATTCAGTACTTC | CASRPGHPKNIQYF
TRBJ2-5 | - | many | TRBV5-1 | TGCGCCAGCAGCTCCTGGGACTCCCGGGTAGAGACCCAGTACTTC | CASSSWDSRVETQYF
TRBJ2-7 | TRBD1 | many | TRBV5-1 | TGCGCCAGCAGCTCAGGGGGCACCTACGAGCAGTACTTC | CASSSGGTYEQYF
TRBJ2-1 | TRBD2 | few | TRBV12-3/TRBV12-4 | TGTGCCAGCAGTGACCTCACTCTAGCGGCGTCGAACAATGAGCAGTTCTTC | CASSDLTLAASNNEQFF
TRBJ2-2 | - | many | TRBV5-1 | TGCGCCAGCAGCTTGAACAGTAACACCGGGGAGCTGTTTTTT | CASSLNSNTGELFF
TRBJ2-7 | - | many | TRBV15 | TGTGCCACCAGCACGGGACGCCTAAGCTCCTACGAGCAGTACTTC | CATSTGRLSSYEQYF
TRBJ2-7 | - | many | TRBV6-2/TRBV6-3 | TGTGCCAGCGTGGACCAGGAAGGGTACGAGCAGTACTTC | CASVDQEGYEQYF
TRBJ2-1 | - | many | TRBV30 | TGTGCCTGGAAACAAGACGGCAATGAGCAGTTCTTC | CAWKQDGNEQFF
TRBJ2-4 | - | many | TRBV5-1 | TGCGCCAGCAGCGTAGGCAGGGATTTGGCCAAAAACATTCAGTACTTC | CASSVGRDLAKNIQYF
TRBJ2-1 | - | many | TRBV20-1 | TGCAGTGCTCGGGACTCTGAGTACAATGAGCAGTTCTTC | CSARDSEYNEQFF
TRBJ2-1 | - | many | TRBV5-4 | TGTGCCAGCAGCTTGGTCGATGAGCAGTTCTTC | CASSLVDEQFF
TRBJ1-1 | - | many | TRBV5-1 | TGCGCCAGCAGCTTAATTCGGGAAACTGAAGCTTTCTTT | CASSLIRETEAFF
TRBJ2-7 | TRBD1 | many | TRBV6-6 | TGTGCCACGCGGGACAGGAGGTACGAGCAGTACTTC | CATRDRRYEQYF
TRBJ1-2 | - | - | TRBV10-2 | TGCGCCAGCAGTGAGACCCGGGCCTATGGCTACACCTTC | CASSETRAYGYTF
TRBJ2-1 | - | few | TRBV5-1 | TGCGCCAGCAGCTCTGGGCCGTCCAATGAGCAGTTCTTC | CASSSGPSNEQFF
TRBJ2-4 | - | many | TRBV9 | TGTGCCAGCAGCGACCAGGGCTACGGGAAAAACATTCAGTACTTC | CASSDQGYGKNIQYF
TRBJ2-1 | - | few | TRBV7-2 | TGTGCCAGCAGCTTAGCCCCGTTCGAGCAGTTCTTC | CASSLAPFEQFF
TRBJ2-1 | TRBD2 | many | TRBV19 | TGTGCCAGTAGTCTCCTAGCGGACTCCTACAATGAGCAGTTCTTC | CASSLLADSYNEQFF
TRBJ2-7 | - | many | TRBV20-1 | TGCAGTGCTAGGGGGTTGGACTACGAGCAGTACTTC | CSARGLDYEQYF
TRBJ2-7 | - | many | TRBV20-1 | TGCAGTGCTAACCCCCGGAGGGGGATCTACGAGCAGTACTTC | CSANPRRGIYEQYF
TRBJ2-5 | TRBD1 | many | TRBV4-3 | TGCGCCAGCAGCCAAGAAGGGACAGGGGGCCGGACCCAGTACTTC | CASSQEGTGGRTQYF
TRBJ2-7 | - | - | TRBV24-1 | TGTGCCACCAGTGATGGGTTTTACGAGCAGTACTTC | CATSDGFYEQYF